This T cell receptor (beta chain) was sequenced for a study of T and B cells in COVID-19 patients. Broader study findings: At recovery TRB diversity and richness exceeded healthy donors, after highly clonal active COVID-19 repertoires.

With regard to this clonotype: Its specificity is unknown.

TRB was amplified from around 250-500 ng of blood genomic DNA. This CDR3 has 15 amino acids. CDR1 is SGHTA and CDR2 is FQGNSA in the germline V gene. V dropped 5 bases and J dropped 4; count of bases not matched to a gene: 4. TRB rearrangements were amplified by multiplex PCR with BIOMED2 TRB-A/B primers. TCRdb fed the multiplex PCR reads into MiXCR, producing one record per CDR3 protein. The repertoire holds about 7,100 distinct CDR3 sequences, with 26% as singletons. The source material was blood. The genes are TRBV7-2 and TRBJ2-1; 11 nucleotides line up with TRBD1. This clonotype was obtained from a human donor with active COVID-19. CDR3 region: CASSPGTGGYNEQFF. The CDR3 DNA follows: TGTGCCAGCAGCCCCGGGACAGGGGGTTACAATGAGCAGTTCTTC.